This T cell receptor (beta chain) was recorded in a study of T cells after yellow fever vaccination. Across the whole study: It was SMART-Seq v4 Ultra Low Input that prepared the fractions with low cell numbers.

This clonotype was detected many times. The antigen is not known. Trimming cost V 3 bases and J 5 bases, with 2 bases left between them. Germline loops: CDR1 SGHVS, CDR2 FQNEAQ. The CDR3 consists of 11 residues. The study, taken as a whole, reports: The presence of abundant clonotypes contaminating from the bulk population was possible in FACS-sorted repertoires. On re-exposure, the response was weaker but peaked faster, at day 5 versus 15.

The TCR cDNA carried a universal primer site and UMIs from 5'RACE template switching. TCRdb re-derived calls from the 5' RACE reads in MiXCR, one entry per CDR3 protein. Altogether 620,000 or so distinct CDR3 sequences are present, 17% being singletons, with the ten largest covering about 18%. The rearrangement uses TRBV7-8 and TRBJ2-1; D is uncertain. Sequences were derived from PBMCs, sampled less than 6 days after the first yellow fever vaccination. The source is a man aged 18 to 30 who received the YFV17D yellow fever vaccine. In DNA form, the CDR3 reads TGTGCCAGCAGCTTCCACAATGAGCAGTTCTTC. Encoded protein: CASSFHNEQFF.